This TCR beta chain is drawn from a study of blood T cell repertoires in COVID-19. Study context: Some COVID-19 samples were acute and others convalescent; all came from the United States, Italy and Spain. From T cells, B-cell-depleted T cells, or PBMCs came the material, which was cDNA or gDNA.

This clone has a single count. Source study methods: Estimation of nucleated cell counts was performed using reference gene primer amplification. TCRdb's copy holds only in-frame clones and misses some; the assay was immunoSEQ multiplex PCR. The DNA gave D and trimming, while V, J and clone size come from that table. Counted here are nearly 250,000 clones, just under 85% occurring once; the ten biggest clones make up under 2%. Per the germline V gene, CDR1 is LNHDA and CDR2 is SQIVND (reference sequence). Trimming took 4 bases from V and 1 from J; bases not matched to a gene: 7. There are 16 residues in the CDR3.

Input material: peripheral blood. This clonotype originated in a woman of 80 years or more with acute or convalescent COVID-19. The chain has TRBV19 and TRBJ2-3; TRBD2 agrees at 8 bases. CDR3 in DNA: TGTGCCAGTAGTAGCCTAACGGGGGGGGGCACAGATACGCAGTATTTT. Amino acid sequence: CASSSLTGGGTDTQYF.